Sequencing of this TCR beta chain was carried out in a study of long-term antiretroviral therapy in people with HIV. Germline CDR1 LNHNV, CDR2 YYDKDF (reference sequence). The length of the CDR3 is 14 residues. V was shortened by 5 bases and J by 6 bases, with 14 bases between the two germline ends. Running of the v3.0 immunoSEQ assay took place at survey level. Produced via immunoSEQ multiplex PCR; TCRdb's table is partial and in-frame only. The sample records around 6,400 clones, roughly 73% being singletons. A minimum of one pre-ART and two post-ART PBMC samples existed for each donor. Every specimen provided roughly 0.9-10 million cryopreserved PBMC before DNA extraction took place.

This TCR derives from a man aged 35-49 years with HIV. J is TRBJ2-4 and V is TRBV15; no definite D call. The starting material was unsorted PBMCs, obtained 0.5 years before starting antiretroviral therapy. CDR3 protein: CATSGFEVLNIQYF. The CDR3 nucleotides read TGTGCCACCAGCGGTTTCGAAGTCCTAAACATTCAGTACTTC.